The next 22 T cell receptor beta chains were all read from a single sample in a study of blood T cell repertoires in COVID-19. Method: immunoSEQ multiplex PCR; TCRdb's copy keeps in-frame clones and lacks some. The top ten hold 1.3% of the sample, which has some 200,000 clones, roughly four fifths seen once. Sequenced material: PBMCs or T cells enriched from blood (not recorded which). The receptors shown here come from a woman aged 40 to 50 with acute COVID-19.

The chain uses TRBV9 and TRBJ1-4, with D possibly matching TRBD1 (6 bases). V gave up 0 bases and J gave up 7 bases, with 10 bases separating them. The CDR3 is 14 amino acids. CDR1 is SGDLS, CDR2 YYNGEE, per germline. The CDR3 sequence is CASSVAQGGEKLFF. The CDR3 region has the DNA TGTGCCAGCAGCGTAGCACAGGGTGGTGAAAAACTGTTTTTT. The full variable domain, rest sourced from reference TRBV9 and TRBJ1-4, is DSGVTQTPKHLITATGQRVTLRCSPRSGDLSVYWYQQSLDQGLQFLIQYYNGEERAKGNILERFSAQQFPDLHSELNLSSLELGDSALYFCASSVAQGGEKLFFGSGTQLSVL.

V usage is TRBV5-5 and J usage is TRBJ1-3; no definite D call. V shed 0 bases and J shed 0 bases, with 10 bases lying between them. CDR1 and CDR2 (germline): SGHKS, YYEKEE (reference sequence). This CDR3 is 16 amino acids long. CDR3 residues: CASSLVEAHSGNTIYF. For the CDR3, the DNA is TGTGCCAGCAGCTTGGTCGAGGCTCACTCTGGAAACACCATATATTTT.

The J gene is TRBJ1-5, the V gene TRBV2, with D possibly being TRBD1 (6 bases). The V and J ends lost 6 bases and 1 base respectively, with 13 bases between them. This CDR3 has 15 amino acids. CDR1 is SNHLY and CDR2 is FYNNEI in the germline V gene. The CDR3 bases are TGTGCCAGCAGAGCGGACAGTCTAAGCAATCAGCCCCAGCATTTT. It codes for CASRADSLSNQPQHF.

The gene calls are TRBV10-2 and TRBJ1-4; 7 bases fit TRBD1. Looked up from germline, CDR1 is WSHSY and CDR2 is SAAADI. The trim removed 8 bases at V and 5 bases at J, leaving 11 bases unmatched. CDR3 length: 15 amino acids. The CDR3 DNA reads as TGCGCCAGCGCCCTCAGACAGGGCCAAAATGAAAAACTGTTTTTT. This gives the protein CASALRQGQNEKLFF.

The chain links TRBV24-1 to TRBJ2-5; possible D gene TRBD2, 5 bases. CDR1 is KGHDR, CDR2 SFDVKD, per germline. The length of the CDR3 is 14 residues. Trimming took off 7 bases at V and 1 base at J, with 12 bases between the two ends. CDR3 in DNA: TGTGCCACCAGCCGGGGTCCGGCCCAAGAGACCCAGTACTTC. This sequence encodes CATSRGPAQETQYF.

This clone has a single count. The J gene is TRBJ1-2, the V gene TRBV19; D may be TRBD1 (5 bases). V was cut by 5 bases and J by 6 bases, with 19 bases left in between. The CDR3 runs to 15 residues. Germline CDR1 is LNHDA and CDR2 is SQIVND (reference sequence). CDR3: CASSPQGGILDGYTF. CDR3 coding DNA: TGTGCCAGTAGTCCCCAGGGAGGGATACTGGATGGCTACACCTTC. The variable domain in full, completed from reference TRBV19 and TRBJ1-2, reads DGGITQSPKYLFRKEGQNVTLSCEQNLNHDAMYWYRQDPGQGLRLIYYSQIVNDFQKGDIAEGYSVSREKKESFPLTVTSAQKNPTAFYLCASSPQGGILDGYTFGSGTRLTVV.

CDR3 sequence (DNA): TGTGCCAGCAGTTACGGACTAGCGGCCACCACAGATACGCAGTATTTT. Translating it yields CASSYGLAATTDTQYF. The chain uses TRBV6-2 or TRBV6-3 and TRBJ2-3; 10 positions agree with TRBD2. Germline-derived CDR1 and CDR2 are MNHEY and SVGEGT. The CDR3 is 16 residues long. Trimming cost V 2 bases and J 2 bases; bases outside gene matches: 4.

The gene calls are TRBV19 and TRBJ1-3; D is possibly TRBD1 (5 bases). The length of the CDR3 is 14 residues. The germline gives CDR1 LNHDA, CDR2 SQIVND (reference sequence). The ends were cut back, 3 bases at V and 3 bases at J, with 9 bases in the middle. CDR3 sequence (DNA): TGTGCCAGTAGTATCCAGGGCCGTGGAAACACCATATATTTT. Translated, it gives CASSIQGRGNTIYF.

The rearrangement uses TRBV4-2 and TRBJ1-5; TRBD1 might be the D (5 bases). The CDR3 extends over 15 amino acids. Germline CDR1 LGHNA, CDR2 YNFKEQ. V was clipped by 0 bases and J by 1 base, with 7 bases between them. CDR3 sequence reads: CASSQDWGSNQPQHF. In DNA form, the CDR3 reads TGTGCCAGCAGCCAAGATTGGGGCAGCAATCAGCCCCAGCATTTT.

In this sample, this clone turned up a few times. This chain connects TRBV15 to TRBJ2-5; D is ambiguous. CDR1 and CDR2 from the germline V gene are LNHNV and YYDKDF (reference sequence). The CDR3 sequence is 12 residues long. V lost 0 bases, J lost 5 bases, and 4 bases lay in between. This CDR3 is CATSRDIETQYF. The CDR3 DNA is TGTGCCACCAGCAGAGATATCGAGACCCAGTACTTC.

V and J are TRBV5-1 and TRBJ1-2, with D possibly being TRBD1 (5 bases). The CDR3 totals 13 residues. The V and J ends lost 4 bases and 4 bases respectively, with 11 bases between them. The germline V gene has CDR1 SGHRS and CDR2 YFSETQ. CDR3 bases: TGCGCCAGCAGCGCCTCGCAGGGCTATGGCTACACCTTC. Amino acid sequence: CASSASQGYGYTF.

The V call is TRBV12-5, the J call TRBJ1-2, with a possible D match to TRBD1 (6 bases). V was cut by 2 bases and J by 8 bases, with 9 bases left in between. In germline, CDR1 is LGHNT, CDR2 FRNRAP. The CDR3 consists of 12 residues. The CDR3 spells CASGLSTGGYTF. The DNA for the CDR3 is TGTGCTAGTGGTTTGTCAACAGGGGGCTACACCTTC.

The CDR3 nucleotides are TGCAGCGTTGAACCCCTAGCGGGAGGGCCCGAGCAGTACTTC. Protein: CSVEPLAGGPEQYF. The chain links TRBV29-1 to TRBJ2-7, with 12 positions matching TRBD2. CDR1 is SQVTM, CDR2 ANQGSEA, per germline. This CDR3 has 14 amino acids. V trimming: 2 bases; J trimming: 6 bases; junction bases outside the gene matches: 5.

This chain connects TRBV12-3 or TRBV12-4 to TRBJ1-2; 8 positions agree with TRBD1. V lost 7 bases to trimming and J lost 6 bases; unmatched junction nucleotides: 7. The CDR3 runs 13 residues. The CDR3 is CASTPQGVHGYTF. The CDR3 nucleotides are TGTGCCAGCACTCCACAGGGGGTCCATGGCTACACCTTC.

The rearrangement joins TRBV6-2 or TRBV6-3 to TRBJ2-3, with TRBD2 matching over 7 bases. J gave up 0 bases and V 0 bases, and 9 bases lay outside the gene matches. The CDR3 runs to 18 residues. Germline V gene sequence: CDR1 MNHEY, CDR2 SVGEGT. In DNA form, the CDR3 reads TGTGCCAGCAGTTACTCGGGACTACTCATAGCTAGCACAGATACGCAGTATTTT. It translates to CASSYSGLLIASTDTQYF.

This clone was counted a single time. This chain uses TRBV25-1 with TRBJ2-1; possibly TRBD2 for D (5 bases). In germline, CDR1 is MGHDK, CDR2 SYGVNS. This CDR3 is 14 amino acids long. The V and J ends lost 2 bases and 0 bases respectively, with 5 bases between them. The CDR3 loop is CASSELASYNEQFF. The CDR3 nucleotides are TGTGCCAGCAGTGAACTAGCCTCCTACAATGAGCAGTTCTTC.

The rearrangement joins TRBV4-1 to TRBJ1-4, with TRBD1 matching 7 bases. The CDR3 covers 15 residues. The germline CDR1 and CDR2 sequences are MGHRA and YSYEKL. With V trimmed by 4 bases and J by 10 bases, 12 bases remained unmatched. The CDR3 sequence is CASSPRDSRGGKLFF. The CDR3 DNA reads as TGCGCCAGCAGCCCCCGGGACAGCCGAGGGGGAAAACTGTTTTTT.

V and J are TRBV27 and TRBJ1-5, with no clear D. V lost 6 bases and J lost 3, with 6 bases in between. Germline-derived CDR1 and CDR2 are MNHEY and SMNVEV (reference sequence). The CDR3 is made up of 12 amino acids. The CDR3 coding sequence is TGTGCCAGCAGACAACCCAATCAGCCCCAGCATTTT. Encoded protein: CASRQPNQPQHF.

J is TRBJ2-6 and V is TRBV19; 8 bases are a match to TRBD2. The CDR3 totals 16 residues. CDR1 is LNHDA and CDR2 is SQIVND in the germline V gene (reference sequence). V was clipped by 6 bases and J by 0 bases; unmatched bases: 4. The DNA of the CDR3 is TGTGCCAGTAGGCCGGGGGGGTCCTCTGGGGCCAACGTCCTGACTTTC. This codes for CASRPGGSSGANVLTF. The complete variable domain, with remaining parts taken from reference TRBV19 and TRBJ2-6, reads DGGITQSPKYLFRKEGQNVTLSCEQNLNHDAMYWYRQDPGQGLRLIYYSQIVNDFQKGDIAEGYSVSREKKESFPLTVTSAQKNPTAFYLCASRPGGSSGANVLTFGAGSRLTVL.

The rearrangement uses TRBV5-4 and TRBJ2-3; TRBD2 matches 9 bases. The germline CDR1 and CDR2 sequences are SGHNT and YYREEE (reference sequence). V trimming: 3 bases; J trimming: 3 bases; junction bases outside the gene matches: 5. The CDR3 length is 15 residues. The chain's CDR3 is CASSSAGGSTDTQYF. The CDR3 region has the DNA TGTGCCAGCAGCTCAGCGGGAGGTAGTACAGATACGCAGTATTTT.

This chain links TRBV18 with TRBJ1-1; TRBD1 aligns across 9 bases. The CDR3 has 16 residues. Germline trimming cut 7 bases from V and 1 base from J; bases unmatched to any gene: 10. CDR1 and CDR2 from the germline V gene are KGHSH and LQKENI. CDR3 DNA sequence: TGTGCCAGCTTGAAACAGGGGGCTAAAGGGAACACTGAAGCTTTCTTT. This encodes CASLKQGAKGNTEAFF.

The rearrangement links TRBV7-9 to TRBJ1-2; D remains unclear. Germline V CDR1 and CDR2: SEHNR, FQNEAQ (reference sequence). V shed 0 bases and J shed 3 bases, with 11 bases lying between them. CDR3 size: 15 residues. CDR3 sequence reads: CASSLATAGHYGYTF. CDR3 coding DNA: TGTGCCAGCAGCTTAGCGACGGCAGGCCACTATGGCTACACCTTC.